These T cell receptor beta chains were read from a single sample in a study of blood T cell repertoires in COVID-19. TCRdb's copy holds only in-frame clones and misses some; the assay was immunoSEQ multiplex PCR. The repertoire has 150,000 to 250,000 clones, roughly four fifths of them found once; the top ten carry less than 8.5%. The sequencing sample was made of PBMCs or T cells enriched from blood (not recorded which). The receptors originated from a man in his forties who had recovered from COVID-19. The CDR3 runs from the conserved cysteine through the conserved F or W. The D gene is left open where the match is weak. Not every row has a clone size; where given, it reads once, few, many or a size class.

>TRBJ1-1|TRBV2|TRBD1|many
CASFRDRGTEAFF
TGTGCCAGCTTTAGAGACAGGGGCACTGAAGCTTTCTTT
>TRBJ1-2|TRBV6-2/TRBV6-3|TRBD1|NA
CASSSVVGTGRTRRGYTF
TGTGCCAGCAGTTCGGTGGTTGGGACAGGCAGGACCCGCCGTGGCTACACCTTC
>TRBJ1-2|TRBV12-3/TRBV12-4|NA|few
CASSPTGGYGYTF
TGTGCCAGCAGCCCAACCGGGGGTTATGGCTACACCTTC
>TRBJ2-3|TRBV27|TRBD2|NA
CASSFGGGAYTQYF
TGTGCCAGCAGTTTCGGCGGGGGGGCATATACGCAGTATTTT
>TRBJ1-1|TRBV7-9|TRBD1|NA
CATHRGQLNTEAFF
TGTGCCACTCACAGGGGGCAGCTCAACACTGAAGCTTTCTTT
>TRBJ2-6|TRBV28|NA|NA
CASSFSRRANVLTF
TGTGCCAGCAGTTTCAGTCGTCGGGCCAACGTCCTGACTTTC
>TRBJ1-4|TRBV7-9|NA|once
CASSLVLAATNEKLFF
TGTGCCAGCAGCTTAGTTTTGGCTGCAACTAATGAAAAACTGTTTTTT
>TRBJ1-5|TRBV19|TRBD1|NA
CASSSDRGLQPQHF
TGTGCCAGTAGCTCGGACAGGGGGCTTCAGCCCCAGCATTTT
>TRBJ1-2|TRBV24-1|NA|once
CATSMGQGNYGYTF
TGTGCCACCAGTATGGGGCAGGGGAACTATGGCTACACCTTC
>TRBJ2-5|TRBV7-3|TRBD2|few
CASSPSRTSGGRETQYF
TGTGCCAGCAGCCCCAGTCGGACTAGCGGGGGGAGAGAGACCCAGTACTTC
>TRBJ1-2|TRBV5-6|TRBD1|NA
CASSFLQGGYGYTF
TGTGCCAGCAGCTTCTTACAGGGGGGATATGGCTACACCTTC
>TRBJ1-4|TRBV2|NA|NA
CASSEGGVGNEKLFF
TGTGCCAGCAGTGAAGGGGGGGTTGGTAATGAAAAACTGTTTTTT
>TRBJ1-4|TRBV5-1|NA|NA
CASSPDNNEKLFF
TGCGCCAGCAGCCCGGACAATAATGAAAAACTGTTTTTT
>TRBJ2-5|TRBV5-4|NA|NA
CASSLVPLETQYF
TGTGCCAGCAGCTTGGTTCCCCTGGAGACCCAGTACTTC
>TRBJ1-2|TRBV18|TRBD1|NA
CASSQTGGTYGYTF
TGTGCCAGCTCACAAACAGGGGGCACGTATGGCTACACCTTC
>TRBJ1-2|TRBV19|TRBD1|NA
CASSNRGTGGYGYTF
TGTGCCAGTAGTAATAGGGGCACAGGGGGATATGGCTACACCTTC